The 23 T cell receptor beta chains below were found in one sample sequenced in a study of response to subunit inactivated influenza vaccine. Each CDR3 protein is one row after TCRdb ran MiXCR on the RT-PCR reads. Of about 520,000 distinct CDR3 sequences detected, about 25% appear once; the ten largest clones hold around 1.8%. Sequenced here: CD4+ T cells sorted from PBMCs, sampled about 5 days after vaccination. These receptors were obtained from a man aged 50 or older who received an inactivated influenza vaccine.

This clonotype was observed a handful of times. The gene calls are TRBV6-5 and TRBJ2-5; no reliable D call. The V gene lost 3 bases and the J gene lost 4 bases, with 12 bases spanning the gap. The CDR3 has 14 residues. Germline V gene data show CDR1 as MNHEY and CDR2 as SVGAGI. The CDR3: CASSYRQALETQYF. CDR3 in DNA: TGTGCCAGCAGTTATCGGCAGGCCCTAGAGACCCAGTACTTC.

The rearrangement links TRBV28 to TRBJ1-6; unclear D gene. Germline CDR1 is MDHEN and CDR2 is SYDVKM. This CDR3 contains 16 residues. Deletions cut 6 bases from V and 5 bases from J, with 17 bases between. The CDR3 protein is CASRPQSGEHNSPLHF. In DNA form, the CDR3 reads TGTGCCAGCAGACCCCAGTCCGGGGAGCATAATTCACCCCTCCACTTT. Variable domain in full (rest from reference TRBV28 and TRBJ1-6): DVKVTQSSRYLVKRTGEKVFLECVQDMDHENMFWYRQDPGLGLRLIYFSYDVKMKEKGDIPEGYSVSREKKERFSLILESASTNQTSMYLCASRPQSGEHNSPLHFGNGTRLTVT.

J is TRBJ2-1 and V is TRBV5-6; 9 nucleotides agree with TRBD2. The trim removed 1 base at V and 7 bases at J, leaving 3 bases unmatched. The CDR3 totals 14 residues. CDR1 is SGHDT, CDR2 YYEEEE, per germline. The CDR3 DNA follows: TGTGCCAGCAGCTTGAGGGGACTAGCAAATGAGCAGTTCTTC. Its protein is CASSLRGLANEQFF.

This clonotype was counted a few times. The chain has TRBV12-3 or TRBV12-4 and TRBJ1-5; D ambiguous. Trimming removed 1 base at V and 3 bases at J, with 10 bases between. CDR3 length: 15 amino acids. This chain's CDR3 is CASSLGQAYNQPQHF. The CDR3 region has the DNA TGTGCCAGCAGTTTAGGGCAGGCGTACAATCAGCCCCAGCATTTT.

This clonotype has only a few counts. V gene TRBV7-9 combines with J gene TRBJ2-2; 9 bases match TRBD1. This CDR3 spans 16 amino acids. Germline trimming cut 8 bases from V and 6 bases from J; bases unmatched to any gene: 13. In germline, CDR1 is SEHNR, CDR2 FQNEAQ (reference sequence). CDR3 sequence reads: CASALSGTGRSGELFF. The DNA for the CDR3 is TGTGCCAGCGCCCTATCCGGGACAGGGAGGTCCGGGGAGCTGTTTTTT.

The sample holds a few counts of this clonotype. The gene calls are TRBV4-3 and TRBJ1-6; D gene uncertain. The V gene lost 0 bases and the J gene lost 10 bases, with 4 bases spanning the gap. Germline assignment: CDR1 LGHNA and CDR2 YSLEER. The CDR3 extends over 12 amino acids. Here the CDR3 reads CASSQEKSPLHF. DNA for the CDR3: TGCGCCAGCAGCCAAGAGAAATCACCCCTCCACTTT.

For the CDR3, the DNA is TGCAGCGTAAAAGAGGGACAGCGTAACTCCTACGAGCAGTACTTC. It is translated as CSVKEGQRNSYEQYF. The chain couples TRBV29-1 to TRBJ2-7, with TRBD1 matching 7 bases. CDR3 length: 15 amino acids. Germline V CDR1 and CDR2: SQVTM, ANQGSEA. The J segment lost 0 bases and the V segment lost 6 bases, leaving 11 bases of the junction unmatched.

This clonotype was seen ten or more times. The CDR3 loop reads CASSLQIRNFYTDTQYF. Here the CDR3 DNA reads TGTGCCAGCAGCTTGCAGATTCGTAACTTTTACACAGATACGCAGTATTTT. V is TRBV5-6 and J is TRBJ2-3; no definite D call. Germline V gene sequence: CDR1 SGHDT, CDR2 YYEEEE. The CDR3 length is 17 residues. With 1 base removed from V and 2 bases from J, the gap between germline ends came to 17 bases.

The chain recombines TRBV29-1 with TRBJ1-4; a possible D gene is TRBD1 (5 bases). In germline, CDR1 is SQVTM, CDR2 ANQGSEA. Trimming took off 7 bases at V and 3 bases at J, with 15 bases between the two ends. The CDR3 runs 14 residues. The CDR3 DNA is TGCAGCGCGGGCGGTGGGGGGGCTAATGAAAAACTGTTTTTT. It specifies CSAGGGGANEKLFF.

The chain recombines TRBV10-3 with TRBJ2-1, with TRBD2 matching over 9 bases. V was pared by 3 bases and J by 8 bases, with 5 bases of the junction left unmatched. The CDR3 has 14 residues. CDR1 ENHRY and CDR2 SYGVKD come from the germline V gene. The CDR3 sequence is CAISDSGRGDEQFF. The CDR3 DNA follows: TGTGCCATCAGTGATAGCGGGAGAGGCGATGAGCAGTTCTTC.

The gene calls are TRBV30 and TRBJ1-6; D is ambiguous. Germline CDR1 GTSNPN, CDR2 SVGIG (reference sequence). The length of the CDR3 is 14 residues. Trimming took off 2 bases at V and 7 bases at J, with 12 bases between the two ends. CDR3 amino acids: CAWSSTPANSPLHF. Here the CDR3 DNA reads TGTGCCTGGAGTTCTACACCGGCCAATTCACCCCTCCACTTT.

The CDR3 sequence: CASSFGVAEQFF. The CDR3 DNA sequence: TGCGCCAGCAGCTTTGGGGTGGCCGAGCAGTTCTTC. The V gene is TRBV5-1, the J gene TRBJ2-1; D not certain. Per the germline V gene, CDR1 is SGHRS and CDR2 is YFSETQ. Trimming cost V 2 bases and J 10 bases, with 10 bases left between them. This CDR3 is 12 amino acids long. Using reference TRBV5-1 and TRBJ2-1 for the parts outside the CDR3, the full variable domain is KAGVTQTPRYLIKTRGQQVTLSCSPISGHRSVSWYQQTPGQGLQFLFEYFSETQRNKGNFPGRFSGRQFSNSRSEMNVSTLELGDSALYLCASSFGVAEQFFGPGTRLTVL.

The chain recombines TRBV5-5 with TRBJ1-3; D ambiguous. The V and J ends lost 4 bases and 2 bases respectively, with 16 bases between them. Germline loops: CDR1 SGHKS, CDR2 YYEKEE (reference sequence). This CDR3 region has 16 residues. The CDR3 loop reads CASSVYRWVTGNTIYF. The DNA of the CDR3 is TGTGCCAGCAGCGTGTACAGATGGGTTACTGGAAACACCATATATTTT.

The chain is built from TRBV4-2 and TRBJ2-7; 7 bases match TRBD1. CDR1 is LGHNA and CDR2 is YNFKEQ in the germline V gene. Trimming at V came to 0 bases and at J to 4 bases, leaving 6 bases not matched to a gene. This CDR3 is built from 15 residues. The CDR3 is CASSQDDRDIYEQYF. Here the CDR3 DNA reads TGTGCCAGCAGCCAAGATGACAGGGACATATACGAGCAGTACTTC.

DNA for the CDR3: TGCGCCAGCAGCTTTCGGTTGGTGGACGGGGGAGGATCAGATACGCAGTATTTT. Protein: CASSFRLVDGGGSDTQYF. This chain joins TRBV5-1 and TRBJ2-3, with TRBD2 as a possible D gene (6 bases). The germline gives CDR1 SGHRS, CDR2 YFSETQ. CDR3 size: 18 residues. V gave up 2 bases and J gave up 4 bases, with 23 bases separating them.

The rearrangement uses TRBV20-1 and TRBJ2-7; TRBD1 aligns across 10 bases. The germline gives CDR1 DFQATT, CDR2 SNEGSKA (reference sequence). The CDR3 runs 14 residues. The V and J ends lost 6 bases and 5 bases, in that order; junction bases with no gene match: 10. The CDR3 nucleotides are TGCAGTGCACACCCGGGACAGGGGCACAACGAGCAGTACTTC. Its translation is CSAHPGQGHNEQYF.

This clonotype occurred many times. The CDR3 bases are TGTGCCAGCAGCTTATGGGGGACAGGCTACAATGAGCAGTTCTTC. Encoded protein: CASSLWGTGYNEQFF. V and J are TRBV7-3 and TRBJ2-1; 8 bases map to TRBD1. This CDR3 region has 15 residues. Trimming at V came to 2 bases and at J to 3 bases, leaving 3 bases not matched to a gene. The germline V gene has CDR1 SGHTA and CDR2 FQGTGA.

The chain links TRBV6-6 to TRBJ2-5, with D unclear. V was shortened by 6 bases and J by 4 bases, with 9 bases between the two germline ends. There are 12 residues in the CDR3. Looked up from germline, CDR1 is MNHNY and CDR2 is SVGAGI (reference sequence). CDR3 region: CASSPLAETQYF. Written as DNA, the CDR3 is TGTGCCAGCAGCCCACTGGCAGAGACCCAGTACTTC.

This chain joins TRBV12-3 or TRBV12-4 and TRBJ1-2, with D uncertain. The V and J ends lost 2 bases and 7 bases respectively, with 14 bases between them. CDR3 length: 14 residues. The CDR3 spells CASSLPVPRSGYTF. As DNA, the CDR3 is TGTGCCAGCAGTTTACCAGTCCCACGGAGTGGCTACACCTTC.

The chain has TRBV30 and TRBJ1-6, with D possibly being TRBD1 (6 bases). Germline V gene sequence: CDR1 GTSNPN, CDR2 SVGIG (reference sequence). Trimming shortened V by 3 bases and J by 7 bases, and 13 bases separated the two germline ends. This CDR3 has 14 residues. The CDR3 bases are TGTGCCTGGAGACTACAGGGCTGGAATTCACCCCTCCACTTT. Protein: CAWRLQGWNSPLHF.

The chain couples TRBV9 to TRBJ2-2; D ambiguous. The germline CDR1 and CDR2 sequences are SGDLS and YYNGEE. The CDR3 covers 12 residues. V lost 6 bases and J lost 0, with 3 bases in between. CDR3: CASKANTGELFF. The CDR3 coding sequence is TGTGCCAGCAAGGCGAACACCGGGGAGCTGTTTTTT. Filled out from reference TRBV9 and TRBJ2-2, the complete variable domain reads DSGVTQTPKHLITATGQRVTLRCSPRSGDLSVYWYQQSLDQGLQFLIQYYNGEERAKGNILERFSAQQFPDLHSELNLSSLELGDSALYFCASKANTGELFFGEGSRLTVL.

The V call is TRBV28, the J call TRBJ1-2; 8 bases are shared with TRBD1. With 6 bases clipped from V and 0 bases from J, the junction kept 3 bases outside the gene matches. The CDR3 is 14 amino acids. Germline CDR1 MDHEN, CDR2 SYDVKM. CDR3 sequence reads: CASRRQGTNYGYTF. CDR3 nucleotides: TGTGCCAGCAGACGACAGGGGACTAACTATGGCTACACCTTC.

This clonotype was seen a handful of times. The chain recombines TRBV7-2 with TRBJ2-7; either TRBD1 or TRBD2 may fit D (5 bases each). The germline gives CDR1 SGHTA, CDR2 FQGNSA. This CDR3 has 19 residues. Trimming left V 0 bases short and J 0 bases short, with 21 bases between. As DNA, the CDR3 is TGTGCCAGCAGCTTAGCACACAGCTTGCGTGGGGACCACTCCTACGAGCAGTACTTC. It encodes CASSLAHSLRGDHSYEQYF.